Below are 6 T cell receptor beta chains sequenced from a single sample in a study of human T cells and chemical hapten exposure. TCRdb processed the RACE reads anew with MiXCR; each CDR3 protein has one entry. The sample records around 190,000 distinct CDR3 sequences, about a fifth being singletons. The time point here: patch test 1, 2 weeks after DPC sensitization. The treatment: therapeutic diphenylcyclopropenone sensitization with weekly scalp DPC. This specimen was whole blood, taken in connection with sensitization to the hapten diphenylcyclopropenone (DPC). The receptors derive from a woman between 50 and 59 years old with alopecia areata. Some clones in this sample may be carry-over from other donors' samples.

The chain is built from TRBV18 and TRBJ2-7; D gene ambiguous. The V end lost 6 bases, the J end lost 1 base, and 13 bases lay between the germline ends. The CDR3 sequence is 14 residues long. CDR1 and CDR2 (germline): KGHSH, LQKENI. The CDR3, as DNA: TGTGCCAGCTCCCCAACCGGCGGATCCTACGAGCAGTACTTC. This codes for CASSPTGGSYEQYF. The full variable domain, its missing parts supplied by reference TRBV18 and TRBJ2-7, is NAGVMQNPRHLVRRRGQEARLRCSPMKGHSHVYWYRQLPEEGLKFMVYLQKENIIDESGMPKERFSAEFPKEGPSILRIQQVVRGDSAAYFCASSPTGGSYEQYFGPGTRLTVT.

CDR3 residues: CASSFNPRLGPQGGYTF. In DNA form, the CDR3 reads TGTGCCAGCAGCTTCAACCCTCGTTTGGGCCCTCAAGGGGGCTACACCTTC. The chain is built from TRBV7-8 and TRBJ1-2; D is ambiguous. The CDR3 totals 17 residues. Germline CDR1 reads SGHVS; CDR2 reads FQNEAQ. V dropped 3 bases and J dropped 8 bases, with 25 bases sitting between them. The whole variable domain, remainder taken from reference TRBV7-8 and TRBJ1-2, is GAGVSQSPRYKVAKRGQDVALRCDPISGHVSLFWYQQALGQGPEFLTYFQNEAQLDKSGLPSDRFFAERPEGSVSTLKIQRTQQEDSAVYLCASSFNPRLGPQGGYTFGSGTRLTVV.

This clonotype was observed a handful of times. The chain recombines TRBV27 with TRBJ1-6; no clear D. V lost 1 base and J lost 12, with 13 bases in between. The germline V gene has CDR1 MNHEY and CDR2 SMNVEV (reference sequence). CDR3 size: 14 residues. CDR3 in amino acids: CASSLYQAQGPLHF. Written as DNA, the CDR3 is TGTGCCAGCAGTTTATATCAGGCCCAAGGACCCCTCCACTTT.

V is TRBV2 and J is TRBJ1-3, with D perhaps matching TRBD1 (5 bases). Per the germline V gene, CDR1 is SNHLY and CDR2 is FYNNEI. Trimming left V 5 bases short and J 4 bases short, with 27 bases between. The CDR3 consists of 19 residues. CDR3 residues: CASSPITFRDYSTGNTIYF. For the CDR3, the DNA is TGTGCCAGCAGTCCTATAACATTCCGGGACTACTCAACGGGAAACACCATATATTTT.

This clonotype was counted between two and nine times. The chain carries TRBV20-1 and TRBJ1-4; 7 bases line up with TRBD1. The length of the CDR3 is 16 residues. CDR1 and CDR2 (germline): DFQATT, SNEGSKA (reference sequence). After removal of 2 bases from V and 3 bases from J, the junction contained 9 bases not matched to a gene. CDR3 sequence reads: CSARKLQGLPNEKLFF. In DNA, the CDR3 is TGCAGTGCTAGAAAATTACAGGGGTTACCTAATGAAAAACTGTTTTTT.

This clonotype has a count of ten or more. The chain links TRBV3-1 to TRBJ2-7, with TRBD2 identical over 9 bases. The CDR3 consists of 12 residues. Germline values: CDR1 LGHDT, CDR2 YNNKEL (reference sequence). Trimming took 0 bases from V and 10 from J; bases not matched to a gene: 1. The CDR3 region is CASSQEGTSQYF. As DNA, the CDR3 is TGTGCCAGCAGCCAAGAAGGGACTAGCCAGTACTTC.